One T cell receptor beta chain is described in this entry. Other nucleotide sequences from this sample produce the same CDR3. The data were obtained in a study of shared clonotypes between healthy human individuals. Sequencing was performed with immunoSEQ multiplex PCR; in TCRdb, only in-frame clones are kept and a portion is missing. The sample lists some 95,000 clones, 65% to 70% seen once, with 45% to 50% in the top ten. Sequenced sample: memory CD8+ T cells sorted from blood. As to subset: CD45RO+ cells pooled with CCR7-negative TemRA cells. This clonotype originated in a man aged 25-40 years in good health.

CDR3 in amino acids: CASRALSYEQYF. Here the CDR3 DNA reads TGTGCCTCCCGGGCCCTCAGCTACGAGCAGTACTTC. The J gene is TRBJ2-7, the V gene TRBV28; no clear D. V lost 11 bases and J 3 bases, leaving 14 bases between the germline ends. Per germline, CDR1 MDHEN and CDR2 SYDVKM. The CDR3 contains 12 residues.